Listed here is a single T cell receptor beta chain. The sample is drawn from a study of control samples from healthy donors and cancer patients. The table came from immunoSEQ multiplex PCR; TCRdb's copy has only in-frame clones and leaves some out. The repertoire holds tens of thousands of clones, with about 85% as singletons. V lost 3 bases, J lost 5 bases, and 19 bases lay in between. This CDR3 has 16 residues. From germline, CDR1 is MNHEY and CDR2 SVGEGT. Specimen: blood. The clonotype comes from a woman aged 70-85 years in good health. This sequence joins TRBV6-2 or TRBV6-3 and TRBJ1-1, with D hard to call. The chain's CDR3 is CASSYTPSVGRTEAFF. CDR3 sequence (DNA): TGTGCCAGCAGTTATACGCCGTCGGTGGGGAGAACTGAAGCTTTCTTT.